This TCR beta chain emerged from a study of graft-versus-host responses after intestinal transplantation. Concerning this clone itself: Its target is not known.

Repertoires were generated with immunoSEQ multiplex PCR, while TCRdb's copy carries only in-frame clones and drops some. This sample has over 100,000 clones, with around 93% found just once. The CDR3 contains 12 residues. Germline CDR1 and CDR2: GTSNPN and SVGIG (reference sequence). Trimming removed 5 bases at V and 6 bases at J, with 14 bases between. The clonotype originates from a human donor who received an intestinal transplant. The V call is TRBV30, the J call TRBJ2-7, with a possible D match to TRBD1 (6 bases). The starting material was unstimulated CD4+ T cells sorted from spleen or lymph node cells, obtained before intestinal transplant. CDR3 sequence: CAWGRGHTEQYF. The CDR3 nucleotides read TGTGCCTGGGGCAGGGGACACACCGAGCAGTACTTC.